The rows below give T cell receptor beta chains drawn from one sample of a study of control samples from healthy donors and cancer patients. Profiled with immunoSEQ multiplex PCR; TCRdb holds only in-frame clones, not every one. The data contain around 71,000 clones, around 87% of them singletons. Input material: PBMCs. Receptor source: a woman aged 45-65 years with head and neck cancer. Both conserved end residues are part of each CDR3. The order of the fields is clone size, D gene, J gene, V gene, CDR3 protein, CDR3 DNA. A D gene is named only where the DNA matches it firmly. Clone size is shown for a subset of rows, as once, few, many or a class of expanded clone.

clone_size: NA
d_call: TRBD2
j_call: TRBJ2-3
v_call: TRBV5-1
cdr3_aa: CASSSGAGGRTDTQYF
cdr3_nt: TGCGCCAGCAGCAGTGGAGCGGGGGGCCGCACAGATACGCAGTATTTT

clone_size: NA
d_call: TRBD2
j_call: TRBJ2-3
v_call: TRBV14
cdr3_aa: CARGTSGINTDTQYF
cdr3_nt: TGTGCCAGAGGGACTAGCGGGATTAACACAGATACGCAGTATTTT

clone_size: NA
d_call: NA
j_call: TRBJ1-2
v_call: TRBV5-1
cdr3_aa: CASSLPTDNPGINYGYTF
cdr3_nt: TGCGCCAGCAGCTTACCCACGGACAACCCAGGTATTAACTATGGCTACACCTTC

clone_size: NA
d_call: NA
j_call: TRBJ1-3
v_call: TRBV30
cdr3_aa: CAWTRQELSGNTIYF
cdr3_nt: TGTGCCTGGACCCGACAGGAACTCTCTGGAAACACCATATATTTT

clone_size: NA
d_call: TRBD2
j_call: TRBJ2-5
v_call: TRBV7-2
cdr3_aa: CASRHGTSGGGQETQYF
cdr3_nt: TGTGCCAGCAGGCACGGTACTAGCGGGGGGGGGCAAGAGACCCAGTACTTC

clone_size: NA
d_call: NA
j_call: TRBJ1-6
v_call: TRBV6-2/TRBV6-3
cdr3_aa: CASSSGNYDNSPLHF
cdr3_nt: TGTGCCAGCAGTTCGGGAAACTACGATAATTCACCCCTCCACTTT

clone_size: NA
d_call: NA
j_call: TRBJ2-3
v_call: TRBV21-1
cdr3_aa: CASSRRTSGATPDTQYF
cdr3_nt: TGTGCCAGCAGCCGGAGGACTAGCGGGGCCACTCCTGATACGCAGTATTTT

clone_size: NA
d_call: NA
j_call: TRBJ1-6
v_call: TRBV2
cdr3_aa: CASTLRRNLISPLHF
cdr3_nt: TGTGCCAGCACCTTGAGGAGGAACCTCATATCACCCCTCCACTTT

clone_size: NA
d_call: NA
j_call: TRBJ2-7
v_call: TRBV28
cdr3_aa: CASSSGQGDEQYF
cdr3_nt: TGTGCCAGCAGTTCGGGGCAGGGCGACGAGCAGTACTTC

clone_size: NA
d_call: NA
j_call: TRBJ2-3
v_call: TRBV7-3
cdr3_aa: CASTLDGSTDTQYF
cdr3_nt: TGTGCCAGCACCCTAGACGGATCCACAGATACGCAGTATTTT

clone_size: NA
d_call: NA
j_call: TRBJ1-4
v_call: TRBV5-5
cdr3_aa: CASSFKDRTTNEKLFF
cdr3_nt: TGTGCCAGCAGCTTCAAGGACAGAACAACTAATGAAAAACTGTTTTTT

clone_size: NA
d_call: TRBD2
j_call: TRBJ2-3
v_call: TRBV4-1
cdr3_aa: CASSQAPSGAGTDTQYF
cdr3_nt: TGCGCCAGCAGCCAAGCCCCTAGCGGGGCAGGGACAGATACGCAGTATTTT

clone_size: NA
d_call: NA
j_call: TRBJ2-3
v_call: TRBV9
cdr3_aa: CASSVVSTDTQYF
cdr3_nt: TGTGCCAGCAGCGTAGTCAGCACAGATACGCAGTATTTT

clone_size: NA
d_call: NA
j_call: TRBJ1-1
v_call: TRBV5-1
cdr3_aa: CASSLVSQVNTEAFF
cdr3_nt: TGCGCCAGCAGCTTGGTTTCGCAGGTGAACACTGAAGCTTTCTTT

clone_size: NA
d_call: NA
j_call: TRBJ1-2
v_call: TRBV6-6
cdr3_aa: CASSKTEYGYTF
cdr3_nt: TGTGCCAGCAGTAAGACAGAGTATGGCTACACCTTC

clone_size: few
d_call: NA
j_call: TRBJ2-7
v_call: TRBV14
cdr3_aa: CASSQGWNEQYF
cdr3_nt: TGTGCCAGCAGCCAAGGTTGGAACGAGCAGTACTTC

clone_size: NA
d_call: NA
j_call: TRBJ2-3
v_call: TRBV10-1
cdr3_aa: CASSESGARTDTQYF
cdr3_nt: TGCGCCAGCAGTGAGTCAGGGGCACGCACAGATACGCAGTATTTT